Listed here are 26 T cell receptor beta chains from one sample, sequenced in a study of blood T cell repertoires in COVID-19. Clones were read by immunoSEQ multiplex PCR, and TCRdb kept only the in-frame ones, dropping some. The data contain a few hundred thousand clones, around 80% of them singletons. The sequencing input was PBMCs or T cells enriched from blood (not recorded which). These receptors were collected from a man aged 35 to 55 who had been exposed to COVID-19.

Only a few counts were recorded for this clone. The V call is TRBV24-1, the J call TRBJ1-2; tentative D call: TRBD1 (5 bases). V dropped 6 bases and J dropped 7 bases, with 14 bases sitting between them. Per the germline V gene, CDR1 is KGHDR and CDR2 is SFDVKD. CDR3 length: 13 amino acids. The CDR3 region has the DNA TGTGCCACCAGTCGAGAAAGGGGTGGTGGCTACACCTTC. This encodes CATSRERGGGYTF.

CDR3 DNA sequence: TGTGCCAGTAATTTATTGGGACAGGGATCTGAAAAACTGTTTTTT. This encodes CASNLLGQGSEKLFF. This chain links TRBV19 with TRBJ1-4, with 9 bases lining up with TRBD1. The trim removed 7 bases at V and 7 bases at J, leaving 10 bases unmatched. The CDR3 contains 15 residues. The germline V gene has CDR1 LNHDA and CDR2 SQIVND (reference sequence).

This clone was picked up one time. The genes are TRBV10-1 and TRBJ2-1, with a weak D call TRBD1 (6 bases). V lost 6 bases and J 4 bases, leaving 13 bases between the germline ends. The CDR3 consists of 14 residues. Looked up from germline, CDR1 is WNHNN and CDR2 is SYGVQD (reference sequence). The CDR3 sequence: CASSSGTSYNEQFF. DNA for the CDR3: TGCGCCAGCAGCTCCGGGACATCTTACAATGAGCAGTTCTTC.

A word on this clone: The identical CDR3 is also encoded by other nucleotide sequences in the sample. The chain employs TRBV9 and TRBJ2-1; D not resolved. The V gene's germline CDR1 is SGDLS and CDR2 YYNGEE. Deletions cut 3 bases from V and 1 base from J, with 5 bases between. This CDR3 is 13 amino acids long. The DNA of the CDR3 is TGTGCCAGCAGCGGAGGATCCTACAATGAGCAGTTCTTC. The encoded protein is CASSGGSYNEQFF.

The rearrangement links TRBV10-3 to TRBJ1-1, with D uncertain. Per the germline V gene, CDR1 is ENHRY and CDR2 is SYGVKD. This CDR3 is built from 13 residues. V dropped 9 bases and J dropped 2 bases, with 13 bases sitting between them. The CDR3: CAIALKVNTEAFF. The CDR3, as DNA: TGTGCCATAGCCCTCAAAGTAAACACTGAAGCTTTCTTT.

V gene TRBV28 combines with J gene TRBJ1-4; D remains ambiguous. This CDR3 is 14 amino acids long. The V end lost 6 bases, the J end lost 6 bases, and 14 bases lay between the germline ends. CDR1 is MDHEN and CDR2 is SYDVKM in the germline V gene. In DNA, the CDR3 is TGTGCCAGCAGCACCTCGGGGTTGGATGAAAAACTGTTTTTT. This gives the protein CASSTSGLDEKLFF. Combining the CDR3 with reference TRBV28 and TRBJ1-4 gives the whole variable domain DVKVTQSSRYLVKRTGEKVFLECVQDMDHENMFWYRQDPGLGLRLIYFSYDVKMKEKGDIPEGYSVSREKKERFSLILESASTNQTSMYLCASSTSGLDEKLFFGSGTQLSVL.

The genes are TRBV6-4 and TRBJ1-4; D might be TRBD1 (6 bases). This CDR3 has 15 residues. V was clipped by 5 bases and J by 3 bases, with 13 bases between them. Germline-derived CDR1 and CDR2 are MRHNA and SNTAGT. In nucleotides, the CDR3 is TGTGCCAGCAGTCTTCGGGAGGGGGCTAATGAAAAACTGTTTTTT. Its translation is CASSLREGANEKLFF.

This clone was found a few times. The chain carries TRBV28 and TRBJ1-3; D ambiguous. Germline V gene lookup returns CDR1 MDHEN and CDR2 SYDVKM. The V gene lost 7 bases and the J gene lost 2 bases, with 15 bases spanning the gap. The CDR3 runs 15 residues. CDR3 loop: CASTVGGSAGNTIYF. The CDR3 DNA reads TGTGCCAGCACCGTGGGAGGGTCAGCTGGAAACACCATATATTTT.

The CDR3 reads CASREPNYGYTF. In DNA, the CDR3 is TGTGCCAGCAGGGAGCCCAACTATGGCTACACCTTC. This sequence joins TRBV7-9 and TRBJ1-2; D is uncertain. V lost 6 bases to trimming and J lost 2 bases, with 7 bases between them. CDR3 length equals 12 residues. The germline V gene encodes CDR1 SEHNR and CDR2 FQNEAQ (reference sequence).

The J gene is TRBJ2-7, the V gene TRBV11-2, with unresolved D. Trimming removed 2 bases at V and 4 bases at J, with 6 bases between. This CDR3 has 12 amino acids. Germline CDR1 and CDR2: SGHAT and FQNNGV. This CDR3 is CASSLSGYEQYF. The CDR3 nucleotides are TGTGCCAGCAGCTTATCAGGTTACGAGCAGTACTTC. The complete variable domain, with remaining parts taken from reference TRBV11-2 and TRBJ2-7, reads EAGVAQSPRYKIIEKRQSVAFWCNPISGHATLYWYQQILGQGPKLLIQFQNNGVVDDSQLPKDRFSAERLKGVDSTLKIQPAKLEDSAVYLCASSLSGYEQYFGPGTRLTVT.

This chain connects TRBV2 to TRBJ2-2; no clear D. This CDR3 spans 13 amino acids. Germline CDR1 SNHLY, CDR2 FYNNEI. Trimming removed 7 bases from V and 5 bases from J, with 11 bases in between. CDR3 in amino acids: CASKLAWTGELFF. The CDR3 DNA reads TGTGCCAGCAAACTCGCGTGGACCGGGGAGCTGTTTTTT.

V gene TRBV7-2 combines with J gene TRBJ2-3; D is perhaps TRBD2 (6 bases). Germline CDR1 and CDR2: SGHTA and FQGNSA. V lost 4 bases and J lost 5, with 22 bases in between. This CDR3 comprises 17 residues. The chain's CDR3 is CASSSGWVTRVGDTQYF. CDR3 DNA sequence: TGTGCCAGCAGCTCCGGGTGGGTGACTAGGGTCGGAGATACGCAGTATTTT.

This clone was detected only a few times. V gene TRBV5-1 combines with J gene TRBJ2-7; 8 bases agree with TRBD1. CDR3 length equals 12 residues. The germline gives CDR1 SGHRS, CDR2 YFSETQ. With V trimmed by 4 bases and J by 5 bases, 2 bases remained unmatched. CDR3 region: CASSRTGNEQYF. For the CDR3, the DNA is TGCGCCAGCAGCAGGACAGGGAACGAGCAGTACTTC.

A few counts support this clone. The genes are TRBV5-1 and TRBJ2-6; 8 bases agree with TRBD1. After removal of 6 bases from V and 4 bases from J, the junction contained 12 bases not matched to a gene. The CDR3 covers 17 residues. CDR1 is SGHRS and CDR2 is YFSETQ in the germline V gene. The chain's CDR3 is CASTSTGVSRGANVLTF. The CDR3, as DNA: TGCGCCAGCACGTCGACAGGGGTTAGTAGAGGGGCCAACGTCCTGACTTTC. Complete variable domain (other parts from reference TRBV5-1 and TRBJ2-6): KAGVTQTPRYLIKTRGQQVTLSCSPISGHRSVSWYQQTPGQGLQFLFEYFSETQRNKGNFPGRFSGRQFSNSRSEMNVSTLELGDSALYLCASTSTGVSRGANVLTFGAGSRLTVL.

For this clone: A junction end diverges from the germline sequence, so it may reflect a read error. This chain connects TRBV19 to TRBJ1-6; TRBD1 is a possible D gene (6 bases). CDR1 and CDR2 (germline): LNHDA, SQIVND (reference sequence). This CDR3 is built from 12 residues. In DNA, the CDR3 is TGTGCCAGTAGTGGCTACAGGGACGCCCTGCTCTTT. It is translated as CASSGYRDALLF. Full variable domain (remainder filled in from reference TRBV19 and TRBJ1-6): DGGITQSPKYLFRKEGQNVTLSCEQNLNHDAMYWYRQDPGQGLRLIYYSQIVNDFQKGDIAEGYSVSREKKESFPLTVTSAQKNPTAFYLCASSGYRDALLFGNGTRLTVT.

The V and J genes are TRBV10-3 and TRBJ1-4; D might be TRBD1 (5 bases). Trimming removed 6 bases at V and 4 bases at J, with 15 bases between. Germline V gene data show CDR1 as ENHRY and CDR2 as SYGVKD. This CDR3 spans 15 amino acids. The DNA for the CDR3 is TGTGCCATCAGCGGCGAAGACAGTCTTAATGAAAAACTGTTTTTT. As protein: CAISGEDSLNEKLFF.

This chain joins TRBV19 and TRBJ1-4, with TRBD1 matching over 10 bases. Germline-derived CDR1 and CDR2 are LNHDA and SQIVND (reference sequence). J lost 7 bases, V lost 7 bases, and 9 bases had no gene match. The CDR3 totals 15 residues. CDR3 sequence: CASKRNGQGGEKLFF. CDR3 in DNA: TGTGCCAGTAAACGTAATGGACAGGGGGGTGAAAAACTGTTTTTT.

The chain uses TRBV5-6 and TRBJ1-1; D is undetermined. The germline V and J ends were trimmed by 4 bases and 5 bases, with 15 bases remaining between them. Germline values: CDR1 SGHDT, CDR2 YYEEEE. The length of the CDR3 is 14 residues. The CDR3 protein is CASSRLRGRTEAFF. The CDR3 DNA is TGTGCCAGCAGCAGACTACGAGGAAGGACTGAAGCTTTCTTT.

The rearrangement uses TRBV7-8 and TRBJ2-6; the D is unclear. Looked up from germline, CDR1 is SGHVS and CDR2 is FQNEAQ. CDR3 length: 15 residues. The germline V and J ends were trimmed by 6 bases and 0 bases, with 9 bases remaining between them. CDR3 coding DNA: TGTGCCAGCAGTAGCCAACTCTCTGGGGCCAACGTCCTGACTTTC. Translation gives CASSSQLSGANVLTF.

The V call is TRBV12-3 or TRBV12-4, the J call TRBJ2-1, with D perhaps TRBD1 (6 bases). Trimming removed 5 bases at V and 6 bases at J, with 8 bases between. The CDR3 extends over 12 amino acids. As DNA, the CDR3 is TGTGCCAGCAGTCCACAGGGCAATGAGCAGTTCTTC. Protein: CASSPQGNEQFF.

Note on this clone: Additional DNA sequences in this sample encode the identical CDR3. The V gene is TRBV3-1 (or the pseudogene TRBV3-2), the J gene TRBJ1-6, with D unresolved. This CDR3 is built from 14 residues. Germline V gives CDR1 LGHDT, CDR2 YNNKEL (reference sequence). Trimming shortened V by 1 base and J by 7 bases, and 8 bases separated the two germline ends. CDR3 protein: CASSQVRGNSPLHF. In DNA, the CDR3 is TGTGCCAGCAGCCAAGTGCGGGGAAATTCACCCCTCCACTTT.

The gene calls are TRBV12-3 or TRBV12-4 and TRBJ2-1; the D gene is possibly TRBD2 (5 bases). This CDR3 spans 13 amino acids. V was clipped by 3 bases and J by 7 bases, with 10 bases between them. CDR3 in amino acids: CASSFGGGNEQFF. Here the CDR3 DNA reads TGTGCCAGCAGTTTCGGTGGAGGTAATGAGCAGTTCTTC.

The gene calls are TRBV5-1 and TRBJ1-2; TRBD1 aligns across 7 bases. Germline lookup yields CDR1 SGHRS and CDR2 YFSETQ. V shed 0 bases, J shed 4 bases, and the junction held 9 bases outside the gene matches. The CDR3 length is 16 residues. This CDR3 is CASSLASGQKLYGYTF. CDR3 DNA: TGCGCCAGCAGCTTGGCCTCGGGACAGAAACTCTATGGCTACACCTTC.

The rearrangement uses TRBV7-9 and TRBJ2-7; the D gene is possibly TRBD1 (6 bases). The V end lost 5 bases, the J end lost 2 bases, and 13 bases lay between the germline ends. The CDR3 has 14 residues. Germline lookup yields CDR1 SEHNR and CDR2 FQNEAQ (reference sequence). The CDR3: CASSPPDSPYEQYF. CDR3 bases: TGTGCCAGCAGCCCACCGGACAGTCCCTACGAGCAGTACTTC. The full variable domain, in which reference TRBV7-9 and TRBJ2-7 provide the parts outside the CDR3, is DTGVSQNPRHKITKRGQNVTFRCDPISEHNRLYWYRQTLGQGPEFLTYFQNEAQLEKSRLLSDRFSAERPKGSFSTLEIQRTEQGDSAMYLCASSPPDSPYEQYFGPGTRLTVT.

The chain is built from TRBV20-1 and TRBJ2-3; 11 bases are a match to TRBD1. The germline gives CDR1 DFQATT, CDR2 SNEGSKA (reference sequence). The CDR3 has 15 amino acids. Trimming at V came to 3 bases and at J to 4 bases, leaving 6 bases not matched to a gene. CDR3 region: CSASMGTGGADTQYF. As DNA, the CDR3 is TGCAGTGCTAGTATGGGGACAGGGGGAGCAGATACGCAGTATTTT.

This clone was seen more than once but under ten times. J is TRBJ1-1 and V is TRBV5-1, with a possible D match to TRBD1 (6 bases). This CDR3 is built from 16 residues. Trimming took off 4 bases at V and 0 bases at J, with 16 bases between the two ends. CDR1 is SGHRS, CDR2 YFSETQ, per germline. The CDR3 region has the DNA TGCGCCAGCAGCGGGGGGGCTGGACACTTGAACACTGAAGCTTTCTTT. This translates into CASSGGAGHLNTEAFF.